Listed here is a single T cell receptor beta chain. The data originate from a study of blood T cell repertoires in COVID-19. Across the whole study: Acute and convalescent COVID-19 specimens originated in the United States, Italy and Spain. The analysed material was cDNA or gDNA that came from T cells, B-cell-depleted T cells, or PBMCs.

Losses at the gene ends were 1 base for V and 5 bases for J; bases not matched to a gene: 7. Germline values: CDR1 SGHDN, CDR2 FVKESK. The CDR3 runs to 15 residues. In the original analysis: Scientists estimated how many nucleated cells there were by amplifying reference gene primers. TCRdb keeps only in-frame clones here, not all; method: immunoSEQ multiplex PCR. V, J and clone size reflect that table, while D and trimming were determined from the DNA. The profile covers about 69,000 clones, with around 85% appearing a single time and more than 15% taken by the ten largest. Sequenced material: peripheral blood. The sequence came from a man aged 35 to 55 with COVID-19, enrolled during active disease. This rearrangement joins TRBV14 to TRBJ2-7; TRBD2 aligns across 8 bases. DNA of the CDR3: TGTGCCAGCAGCCAAGCGCGAGCGGGGGACCACGAGCAGTACTTC. It specifies CASSQARAGDHEQYF.